This TCR beta chain is from a study of blood T cell repertoires in COVID-19. Here immunoSEQ multiplex PCR was the method, and the copy in TCRdb shows in-frame clones only, minus some. The sample holds approximately 99,000 clones, about four fifths seen once. The source material was peripheral blood. The clonotype comes from an older woman with acute or convalescent COVID-19.

The CDR3 here is CASSSTSRVFEAFF. DNA of the CDR3: TGTGCCAGCAGCTCCACCTCAAGAGTATTTGAAGCTTTCTTT. The V and J genes are TRBV7-2 and TRBJ1-1; D gene ambiguous. Trimming took 4 bases from V and 7 from J, leaving 16 bases between them. Germline values: CDR1 SGHTA, CDR2 FQGNSA. CDR3 size: 14 residues.